This passage covers 18 T cell receptor beta chains from one sample sequenced in a study of blood T cell repertoires in COVID-19. Some clones are missing from TCRdb's copy, which holds only in-frame ones; the method was immunoSEQ multiplex PCR. The repertoire has around 120,000 clones, approximately 83% of them found once; the top ten carry roughly 11%. The sample consisted of peripheral blood. These receptors were obtained from a man older than 75 with acute or convalescent COVID-19.

V usage is TRBV7-2 and J usage is TRBJ2-2; D is uncertain. V lost 4 bases and J lost 1, with 4 bases in between. The germline V gene has CDR1 SGHTA and CDR2 FQGNSA. The CDR3 has 13 amino acids. The CDR3 DNA sequence: TGTGCCAGCAGCTCCGGGAACACCGGGGAGCTGTTTTTT. This sequence encodes CASSSGNTGELFF. The full variable domain, completed using reference TRBV7-2 and TRBJ2-2, is GAGVSQSPSNKVTEKGKDVELRCDPISGHTALYWYRQSLGQGLEFLIYFQGNSAPDKSGLPSDRFSAERTGGSVSTLTIQRTQQEDSAVYLCASSSGNTGELFFGEGSRLTVL.

The rearrangement uses TRBV30 and TRBJ2-1, with a tentative D call TRBD1 (8 bases). V shed 0 bases and J shed 7 bases, with 19 bases lying between them. In germline, CDR1 is GTSNPN, CDR2 SVGIG (reference sequence). This CDR3 is 16 amino acids long. The CDR3 coding sequence is TGTGCCTGGAGTGTAACAGGGGGACTACTATTGAATGAGCAGTTCTTC. Its translation: CAWSVTGGLLLNEQFF.

The chain joins TRBV18 to TRBJ1-5, with TRBD1 matching 8 bases. J gave up 6 bases and V 3 bases, and 25 bases lay outside the gene matches. The CDR3 length is 21 residues. The germline V gene encodes CDR1 KGHSH and CDR2 LQKENI. The CDR3 here is CASSPYPMGGQDRRGSQPQHF. The CDR3 coding sequence is TGTGCCAGCTCACCCTACCCCATGGGGGGACAGGACCGACGTGGGAGTCAGCCCCAGCATTTT.

The rearrangement joins TRBV9 to TRBJ2-3; D gene ambiguous. V was cut by 3 bases and J by 6 bases, with 8 bases left in between. Germline values: CDR1 SGDLS, CDR2 YYNGEE. The CDR3 has 12 amino acids. Here the CDR3 reads CASSASSDTQYF. CDR3 nucleotides: TGTGCCAGCAGCGCTAGTTCGGATACGCAGTATTTT.

The V and J genes are TRBV19 and TRBJ1-1; TRBD1 might be the D (6 bases). This CDR3 is 14 amino acids long. Looked up from germline, CDR1 is LNHDA and CDR2 is SQIVND (reference sequence). V was cut by 6 bases and J by 4 bases, with 15 bases left in between. In DNA form, the CDR3 reads TGTGCCAGTAGGCTAGGACAGCAGAGCACTGAAGCTTTCTTT. Its protein is CASRLGQQSTEAFF.

This rearrangement joins TRBV28 to TRBJ1-5, with D perhaps matching TRBD1 (5 bases). The CDR3 is made up of 14 amino acids. V shed 4 bases and J shed 2 bases, with 9 bases lying between them. Germline CDR1 MDHEN, CDR2 SYDVKM. CDR3 in amino acids: CASSSGSRNQPQHF. The CDR3 DNA sequence: TGTGCCAGCAGTTCAGGGTCCCGCAATCAGCCCCAGCATTTT.

V and J are TRBV3-1 (or the pseudogene TRBV3-2) and TRBJ1-1, with D unclear. With 1 base removed from V and 5 bases from J, the gap between germline ends came to 14 bases. The CDR3 contains 15 residues. Germline lookup yields CDR1 LGHDT and CDR2 YNNKEL (reference sequence). The CDR3 protein is CASSQGVQAPTEAFF. CDR3 DNA sequence: TGTGCCAGCAGCCAAGGGGTTCAGGCCCCAACTGAAGCTTTCTTT.

This rearrangement joins TRBV19 to TRBJ1-1; TRBD1 matches at 7 bases. Germline V gene lookup returns CDR1 LNHDA and CDR2 SQIVND (reference sequence). Trimming took 6 bases from V and 5 from J; bases not matched to a gene: 9. The length of the CDR3 is 14 residues. DNA for the CDR3: TGTGCCAGTAGGTCGACAGGGTCCGGAACTGAAGCTTTCTTT. It yields the protein CASRSTGSGTEAFF.

The chain employs TRBV3-1 (or the pseudogene TRBV3-2) and TRBJ2-7; 8 positions match TRBD1. The CDR3 covers 14 residues. Germline V gives CDR1 LGHDT, CDR2 YNNKEL (reference sequence). The V and J ends lost 4 bases and 3 bases, in that order; junction bases with no gene match: 5. This CDR3 is CASSLPGQVYEQYF. In DNA, the CDR3 is TGTGCCAGCAGCCTGCCGGGACAGGTCTACGAGCAGTACTTC.

This sequence joins TRBV7-9 and TRBJ1-2, with D possibly being TRBD1 (5 bases). This CDR3 has 13 residues. V was cut by 4 bases and J by 5 bases, with 11 bases left in between. Germline CDR1 is SEHNR and CDR2 is FQNEAQ (reference sequence). As DNA, the CDR3 is TGTGCCAGCAGCTCAGGGTCCCCTTATGGCTACACCTTC. Translating it yields CASSSGSPYGYTF.

The chain links TRBV7-8 to TRBJ1-1, with TRBD1 as a possible D gene (6 bases). CDR1 is SGHVS and CDR2 is FQNEAQ in the germline V gene. The CDR3 has 15 residues. Deletions cut 5 bases from V and 1 base from J, with 14 bases between. CDR3 bases: TGTGCCAGCAGCCCACCGACAGGTGGGAACACTGAAGCTTTCTTT. This translates into CASSPPTGGNTEAFF.

The V gene is TRBV3-1 (or the pseudogene TRBV3-2), the J gene TRBJ2-3; D possibly corresponds to TRBD2 (6 bases). Germline values: CDR1 LGHDT, CDR2 YNNKEL (reference sequence). The CDR3 consists of 15 residues. V was clipped by 5 bases and J by 2 bases, with 14 bases between them. CDR3 amino acids: CASSYGTLYTDTQYF. The CDR3 DNA sequence: TGTGCCAGCAGCTACGGGACTTTATACACAGATACGCAGTATTTT.

The gene calls are TRBV5-1 and TRBJ1-6, with a weak D call TRBD1 (6 bases). The CDR3 covers 14 residues. Germline CDR1 is SGHRS and CDR2 is YFSETQ. Trimming cost V 0 bases and J 11 bases, with 12 bases left between them. CDR3: CASSLALDSPPLHF. The CDR3 DNA sequence: TGCGCCAGCAGCTTGGCCCTGGACAGTCCACCCCTCCACTTT.

This clone was seen only once. V usage is TRBV12-3 or TRBV12-4 and J usage is TRBJ1-1; the D gene is possibly TRBD1 (5 bases). Deletions cut 5 bases from V and 1 base from J, with 8 bases between. There are 13 residues in the CDR3. CDR3 loop: CASSQTENTEAFF. The CDR3 DNA reads as TGTGCCAGCAGTCAGACAGAGAACACTGAAGCTTTCTTT.

This clone was observed a handful of times. The J gene is TRBJ1-1, the V gene TRBV5-4, with D tentatively TRBD1 (6 bases). V was trimmed by 4 bases and J by 2 bases, leaving 12 bases between them. This CDR3 has 14 amino acids. The germline CDR1 and CDR2 sequences are SGHNT and YYREEE (reference sequence). CDR3 nucleotides: TGTGCCAGCAGCCTGCAGGGGATTAACACTGAAGCTTTCTTT. Translating gives CASSLQGINTEAFF.

The chain employs TRBV12-3 or TRBV12-4 and TRBJ1-2, with a weak D call TRBD1 (5 bases). This CDR3 region has 13 residues. Trimming stripped 3 bases from V and 4 bases from J, with 9 bases between. The CDR3 sequence: CASSFAGGYGYTF. The CDR3 DNA reads TGTGCCAGCAGTTTTGCGGGGGGCTATGGCTACACCTTC.

The CDR3 sequence: CASSTALGPYNEQFF. The CDR3 nucleotides are TGCGCCAGCAGCACTGCTCTGGGGCCCTACAATGAGCAGTTCTTC. V usage is TRBV5-1 and J usage is TRBJ2-1; tentative D call: TRBD1 (5 bases). Deletions cut 4 bases from V and 2 bases from J, with 13 bases between. Germline CDR1 reads SGHRS; CDR2 reads YFSETQ. The CDR3 totals 15 residues.

The V call is TRBV4-1, the J call TRBJ1-2; the match to TRBD1 covers 10 bases. The CDR3 runs to 13 residues. V shed 1 base and J 8 bases; nucleotides not matched to a gene: 1. Germline CDR1 and CDR2: MGHRA and YSYEKL. The CDR3 reads CASSQVTGGGYTF. DNA of the CDR3: TGCGCCAGCAGCCAAGTGACAGGGGGCGGCTACACCTTC.